The clone carrying this TCR beta chain showed up just once. The V gene's germline CDR1 is PRHDT and CDR2 FYEKMQ (reference sequence). Trimming took 0 bases from V and 7 from J, leaving 10 bases between them. The CDR3 is made up of 14 amino acids. Noted treatment: 15 Gy SBRT to primary tumor, nephrectomy 4 weeks later. Nephrectomy followed 15 Gy stereotactic body radiation by 4 weeks. This renal cell carcinoma was of the clear cell type. The source of the sample is a study of radiation and T cells in renal cell carcinoma. Sequencing used immunoSEQ multiplex PCR; TCRdb keeps in-frame clones, though not all of them. Among about 22,000 clones listed, roughly half were seen once.

The sequencing here drew on tumor tissue, taken from a patient whose treatment included radiotherapy and nephrectomy. The TCR originated in a woman in her forties or fifties with renal cell carcinoma. The V call is TRBV13, the J call TRBJ1-5; D unresolved. The CDR3 DNA follows: TGTGCCAGCAGCTTAGGCCTGGTTCGGCAGCCCCAGCATTTT. Protein sequence: CASSLGLVRQPQHF.